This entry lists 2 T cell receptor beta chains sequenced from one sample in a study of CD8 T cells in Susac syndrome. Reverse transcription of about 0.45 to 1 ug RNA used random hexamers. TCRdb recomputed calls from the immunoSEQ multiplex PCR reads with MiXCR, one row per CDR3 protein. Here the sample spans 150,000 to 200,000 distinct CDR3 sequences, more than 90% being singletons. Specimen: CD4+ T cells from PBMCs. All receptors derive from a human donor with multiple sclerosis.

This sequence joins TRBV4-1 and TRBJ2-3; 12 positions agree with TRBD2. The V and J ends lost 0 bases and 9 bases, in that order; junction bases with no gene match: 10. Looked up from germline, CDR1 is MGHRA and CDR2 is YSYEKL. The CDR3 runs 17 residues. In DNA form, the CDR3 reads TGCGCCAGCAGCCAAGATAGGACTAGCGGGACTCGGAACACGCAGTATTTT. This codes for CASSQDRTSGTRNTQYF.

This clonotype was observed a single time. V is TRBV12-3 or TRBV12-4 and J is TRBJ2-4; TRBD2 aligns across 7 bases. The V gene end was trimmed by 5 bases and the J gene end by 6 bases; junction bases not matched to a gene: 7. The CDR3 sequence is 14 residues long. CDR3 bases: TGTGCCAGCAGTCCCCATGGGGGGGGAAACATTCAGTACTTC. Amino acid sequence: CASSPHGGGNIQYF.